The 25 T cell receptor beta chains listed next were all sequenced from one sample in a study of blood T cell repertoires in COVID-19. Produced via immunoSEQ multiplex PCR; TCRdb's table is partial and in-frame only. The sample holds 150,000 to 200,000 clones, 86% seen once. Sequences were obtained from peripheral blood. The receptors shown here come from a man in his 70s with acute or convalescent COVID-19.

The rearrangement links TRBV29-1 to TRBJ2-2, with D possibly matching TRBD2 (6 bases). Between the trimmed V and J ends, which lost 4 bases and 6 bases, there was a span of 18 bases. The CDR3 is 15 amino acids. Germline loops: CDR1 SQVTM, CDR2 ANQGSEA. This chain's CDR3 is CSVVQSGSDAGELFF. Here the CDR3 DNA reads TGCAGCGTTGTGCAGTCCGGGAGCGACGCCGGGGAGCTGTTTTTT.

The gene calls are TRBV5-1 and TRBJ2-7; 7 bases are shared with TRBD1. The junction had 4 bases not matched to a gene; V was cut back by 3 bases and J by 1 base. Germline V gives CDR1 SGHRS, CDR2 YFSETQ. The CDR3 is 14 residues long. The CDR3 is CASSYSGQSYEQYF. The CDR3 DNA sequence: TGCGCCAGCAGCTACTCGGGACAGTCCTACGAGCAGTACTTC.

This sequence joins TRBV5-1 and TRBJ1-3; maybe TRBD1 (5 bases). Germline V gene lookup returns CDR1 SGHRS and CDR2 YFSETQ. Between the trimmed V and J ends, which lost 2 bases and 2 bases, there was a span of 14 bases. The CDR3 contains 16 residues. The CDR3 DNA reads TGCGCCAGCAGCTTAACGGGACTCCCTCCTGGAAACACCATATATTTT. The encoded protein is CASSLTGLPPGNTIYF.

This clone has just one count. V and J are TRBV4-3 and TRBJ1-1; D remains ambiguous. Germline loops: CDR1 LGHNA, CDR2 YSLEER. This CDR3 is 16 amino acids long. Trimming took 0 bases from V and 4 from J, leaving 15 bases between them. CDR3 sequence: CASSQEPGPSSTEAFF. Written as DNA, the CDR3 is TGCGCCAGCAGCCAAGAACCCGGTCCGAGTAGCACTGAAGCTTTCTTT.

The rearrangement uses TRBV29-1 and TRBJ2-7; 8 bases fit TRBD2. Germline V gene sequence: CDR1 SQVTM, CDR2 ANQGSEA. This CDR3 is 12 amino acids long. V dropped 6 bases and J dropped 7; count of bases not matched to a gene: 8. The chain's CDR3 is CSVSVSGGEQYF. DNA for the CDR3: TGCAGCGTCTCAGTCAGCGGGGGTGAGCAGTACTTC.

The chain is built from TRBV7-8 and TRBJ1-6; D not certain. Trimming removed 2 bases at V and 8 bases at J, with 10 bases between. Germline loops: CDR1 SGHVS, CDR2 FQNEAQ. CDR3 length equals 14 residues. CDR3 bases: TGTGCCAGCAGCTTACAGACCGGAGATTCACCCCTCCACTTT. This codes for CASSLQTGDSPLHF. The complete variable domain, with remaining parts taken from reference TRBV7-8 and TRBJ1-6, reads GAGVSQSPRYKVAKRGQDVALRCDPISGHVSLFWYQQALGQGPEFLTYFQNEAQLDKSGLPSDRFFAERPEGSVSTLKIQRTQQEDSAVYLCASSLQTGDSPLHFGNGTRLTVT.

This rearrangement joins TRBV29-1 to TRBJ2-5, with D tentatively TRBD1 (6 bases). Trimming took off 3 bases at V and 1 base at J, with 9 bases between the two ends. CDR1 and CDR2 (germline): SQVTM, ANQGSEA. The CDR3 loop spans 13 amino acids. The CDR3 reads CSVDRGSQETQYF. For the CDR3, the DNA is TGCAGCGTTGATAGGGGGAGCCAAGAGACCCAGTACTTC.

CDR3 sequence reads: CASRTEKTFEQYF. Here the CDR3 DNA reads TGTGCCAGCAGGACTGAGAAGACTTTCGAGCAGTACTTC. The chain combines TRBV28 with TRBJ2-7; D is uncertain. The V end lost 6 bases, the J end lost 6 bases, and 15 bases lay between the germline ends. CDR3 size: 13 residues. Germline lookup yields CDR1 MDHEN and CDR2 SYDVKM. Filled out from reference TRBV28 and TRBJ2-7, the complete variable domain reads DVKVTQSSRYLVKRTGEKVFLECVQDMDHENMFWYRQDPGLGLRLIYFSYDVKMKEKGDIPEGYSVSREKKERFSLILESASTNQTSMYLCASRTEKTFEQYFGPGTRLTVT.

The chain recombines TRBV9 with TRBJ1-3, with TRBD1 matching over 7 bases. This CDR3 is 14 amino acids long. V shed 3 bases, J shed 4 bases, and the junction held 4 bases outside the gene matches. Germline CDR1 and CDR2: SGDLS and YYNGEE. Here the CDR3 reads CASSAQTGGNTIYF. In nucleotides, the CDR3 is TGTGCCAGCAGCGCCCAGACAGGGGGAAACACCATATATTTT.

The J gene is TRBJ2-1, the V gene TRBV2; a possible D gene is TRBD1 (6 bases). This CDR3 has 11 residues. V was trimmed by 7 bases and J by 5 bases, leaving 6 bases between them. Germline CDR1 SNHLY, CDR2 FYNNEI. The CDR3 is CASNRDNEQFF. Here the CDR3 DNA reads TGTGCCAGCAACAGGGACAATGAGCAGTTCTTC.

The V gene is TRBV21-1, the J gene TRBJ1-2; whether TRBD1, the table's D call, matches the DNA was not checked. TRBV21-1 is termed a pseudogene. This CDR3 comprises 14 residues. CDR3 loop: CASSKRGSERGYTF. The CDR3 region has the DNA TGTGCCAGCAGCAAAAGGGGGTCCGAGCGTGGCTACACCTTC.

This clone has a handful of counts. The CDR3 is CASSLTGIDSPLHF. The CDR3 DNA sequence: TGTGCCAGCAGTCTAACAGGGATTGATTCACCCCTCCACTTT. The chain employs TRBV27 and TRBJ1-6; D is possibly TRBD1 (6 bases). CDR3 length: 14 residues. V was trimmed by 5 bases and J by 8 bases, leaving 13 bases between them. Germline V gives CDR1 MNHEY, CDR2 SMNVEV (reference sequence).

The CDR3, as DNA: TGCGCCAGCAGCTTGGTACGGCGGGACAATGAGCAGTTCTTC. Its protein product is CASSLVRRDNEQFF. The chain joins TRBV5-1 to TRBJ2-1; perhaps TRBD2 as D (5 bases). Trimming pared 0 bases from V and 5 bases from J, leaving 9 bases between. CDR3 length: 14 residues. Germline CDR1 SGHRS, CDR2 YFSETQ.

The chain is built from TRBV5-6 and TRBJ2-1; 11 bases match TRBD2. This CDR3 spans 16 amino acids. J lost 5 bases, V lost 4 bases, and 8 bases had no gene match. CDR1 is SGHDT, CDR2 YYEEEE, per germline. The CDR3 DNA reads TGTGCCAGCAGCGGCGTAGCGGGGGGGATAAACAATGAGCAGTTCTTC. It codes for CASSGVAGGINNEQFF.

This chain links TRBV5-5 with TRBJ1-1; no reliable D call. CDR1 and CDR2 (germline): SGHKS, YYEKEE (reference sequence). V was cut by 1 base and J by 11 bases, with 12 bases left in between. The CDR3 loop spans 12 amino acids. The CDR3: CASSLRITRAFF. The CDR3 nucleotides are TGTGCCAGCAGCTTGAGGATAACGAGGGCTTTCTTT.

This clone was recorded once. V usage is TRBV10-1 and J usage is TRBJ2-7; 13 nucleotides agree with TRBD2. The V and J ends lost 6 bases and 4 bases, in that order; junction bases with no gene match: 9. This CDR3 region has 16 residues. Germline loops: CDR1 WNHNN, CDR2 SYGVQD (reference sequence). This CDR3 is CASRVRLAGGGYEQYF. CDR3 nucleotides: TGCGCCAGCAGAGTCAGACTAGCGGGAGGAGGATACGAGCAGTACTTC.

The chain couples TRBV28 to TRBJ1-5; D not resolved. Trimming pared 7 bases from V and 8 bases from J, leaving 12 bases between. The V gene's germline CDR1 is MDHEN and CDR2 SYDVKM. CDR3 length: 12 residues. The CDR3 DNA reads TGTGCCAGCAAAAACCCCGGGAAGCCCCAGCATTTT. Encoded protein: CASKNPGKPQHF.

This clone was recorded only once. The gene calls are TRBV19 and TRBJ2-6; tentative D call: TRBD1 (6 bases). The CDR3 sequence is 15 residues long. V lost 2 bases to trimming and J lost 4 bases, with 9 bases between them. In germline, CDR1 is LNHDA, CDR2 SQIVND (reference sequence). The CDR3 reads CASSIQGRGANVLTF. The DNA for the CDR3 is TGTGCCAGTAGTATACAGGGGCGAGGGGCCAACGTCCTGACTTTC.

CDR3 bases: TGTGCCAGCAGCGAGCCGTGGGAGGGACAAGAGACCCAGTACTTC. Translation gives CASSEPWEGQETQYF. This rearrangement joins TRBV28 to TRBJ2-5, with 7 bases lining up with TRBD2. Germline V lookup: CDR1 MDHEN, CDR2 SYDVKM. The V gene end was trimmed by 6 bases and the J gene end by 2 bases; junction bases not matched to a gene: 9. The CDR3 is 15 residues long.

This chain uses TRBV6-2 or TRBV6-3 with TRBJ1-2; 9 nucleotides line up with TRBD1. The germline V gene encodes CDR1 MNHEY and CDR2 SVGEGT. CDR3 size: 16 residues. J was trimmed by 3 bases and V by 2 bases; bases with no gene match: 7. The CDR3 DNA follows: TGTGCCAGCAGTTACACAAAGGGACAGGGCTACTATGGCTACACCTTC. Translated: CASSYTKGQGYYGYTF.

The V and J genes are TRBV7-7 and TRBJ2-7; TRBD1 matches at 9 bases. Losses at the gene ends were 5 bases for V and 9 bases for J; bases not matched to a gene: 11. The germline CDR1 and CDR2 sequences are SSHAT and FNYEAQ (reference sequence). This CDR3 has 14 residues. The CDR3 region is CASSPGTGFTVQYF. The CDR3 DNA sequence: TGTGCCAGCAGCCCGGGGACAGGGTTTACTGTGCAGTACTTC.

This sequence joins TRBV3-1 (or the pseudogene TRBV3-2) and TRBJ1-5; 9 bases are shared with TRBD1. Trimming took 0 bases from V and 0 from J; bases not matched to a gene: 12. The CDR3 runs 20 residues. Germline CDR1 and CDR2: LGHDT and YNNKEL (reference sequence). The CDR3 loop is CASSQELGQGWVDSNQPQHF. The DNA for the CDR3 is TGTGCCAGCAGCCAAGAATTAGGACAGGGGTGGGTGGATAGCAATCAGCCCCAGCATTTT.

V is TRBV4-3 and J is TRBJ1-2; D gene ambiguous. CDR3 size: 15 residues. The germline V and J ends were trimmed by 0 bases and 4 bases, with 12 bases remaining between them. CDR1 and CDR2 from the germline V gene are LGHNA and YSLEER. The CDR3 protein is CASSQDRRTAYGYTF. The CDR3 DNA is TGCGCCAGCAGCCAAGATCGGCGGACTGCCTATGGCTACACCTTC.

The chain employs TRBV7-3 and TRBJ2-7; possibly TRBD1 for D (6 bases). CDR1 and CDR2 from the germline V gene are SGHTA and FQGTGA. The CDR3 loop spans 13 amino acids. The V and J ends lost 3 bases and 7 bases respectively, with 13 bases between them. The CDR3 loop is CASSFTTQGEQYF. The DNA of the CDR3 is TGTGCCAGCAGCTTTACGACCCAGGGGGAGCAGTACTTC.

The rearrangement joins TRBV5-8 to TRBJ2-3; 11 nucleotides line up with TRBD2. Germline loops: CDR1 SGHTS, CDR2 YDEGEE. The CDR3 extends over 16 amino acids. Trimming at V came to 4 bases and at J to 1 base, leaving 5 bases not matched to a gene. CDR3 sequence (DNA): TGTGCCAGCAGCCGGGGACTAGCGGTGGGCACAGATACGCAGTATTTT. Translation gives CASSRGLAVGTDTQYF.